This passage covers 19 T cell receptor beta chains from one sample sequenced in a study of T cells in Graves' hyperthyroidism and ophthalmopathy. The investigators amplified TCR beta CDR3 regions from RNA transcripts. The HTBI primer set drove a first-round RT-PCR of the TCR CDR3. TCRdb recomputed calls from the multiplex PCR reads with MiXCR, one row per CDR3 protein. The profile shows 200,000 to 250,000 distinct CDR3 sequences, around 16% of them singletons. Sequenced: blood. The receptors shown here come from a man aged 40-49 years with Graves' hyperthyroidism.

The CDR3 DNA follows: TGTGCCAGCAGTTCCTGGGGACGGAGCAATCAGCCCCAGCATTTT. It encodes CASSSWGRSNQPQHF. The J gene is TRBJ1-5, the V gene TRBV6-1, with TRBD1 as a possible D gene (5 bases). Germline CDR1 and CDR2: MNHNS and SASEGT. The CDR3 contains 15 residues. With 5 bases removed from V and 1 base from J, the gap between germline ends came to 12 bases.

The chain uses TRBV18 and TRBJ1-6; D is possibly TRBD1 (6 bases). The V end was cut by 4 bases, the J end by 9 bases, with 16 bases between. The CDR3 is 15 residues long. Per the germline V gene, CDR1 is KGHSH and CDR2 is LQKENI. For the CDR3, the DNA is TGTGCCAGCTCACTACGGGAACAGGGCGCTTCACCCCTCCACTTT. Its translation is CASSLREQGASPLHF.

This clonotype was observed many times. The CDR3 loop is CASSLVSTDTQYF. In DNA form, the CDR3 reads TGTGCCAGCAGCTTAGTTAGCACAGATACGCAGTATTTT. This chain joins TRBV7-2 and TRBJ2-3; no firm D call. The germline V gene encodes CDR1 SGHTA and CDR2 FQGNSA. The V end lost 1 base, the J end lost 0 bases, and 2 bases lay between the germline ends. The CDR3 extends over 13 amino acids.

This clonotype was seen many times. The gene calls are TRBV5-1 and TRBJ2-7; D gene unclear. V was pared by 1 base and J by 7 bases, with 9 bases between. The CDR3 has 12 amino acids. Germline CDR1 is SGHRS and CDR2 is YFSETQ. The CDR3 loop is CASSLRFGEQYF. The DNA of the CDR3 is TGCGCCAGCAGCTTGAGGTTCGGAGAGCAGTACTTC.

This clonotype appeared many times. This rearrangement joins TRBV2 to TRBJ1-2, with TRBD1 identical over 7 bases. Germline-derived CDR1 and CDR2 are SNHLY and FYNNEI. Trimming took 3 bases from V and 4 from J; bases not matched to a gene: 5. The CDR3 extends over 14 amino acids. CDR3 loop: CASSEAGTVYGYTF. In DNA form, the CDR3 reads TGTGCCAGCAGTGAGGCGGGGACAGTCTATGGCTACACCTTC.

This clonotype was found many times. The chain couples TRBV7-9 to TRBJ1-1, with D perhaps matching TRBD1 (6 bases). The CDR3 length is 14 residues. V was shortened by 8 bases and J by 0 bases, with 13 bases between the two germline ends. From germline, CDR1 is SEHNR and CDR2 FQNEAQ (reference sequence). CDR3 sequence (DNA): TGTGCCAGCGACAGGTCCGCCTTGAACACTGAAGCTTTCTTT. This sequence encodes CASDRSALNTEAFF.

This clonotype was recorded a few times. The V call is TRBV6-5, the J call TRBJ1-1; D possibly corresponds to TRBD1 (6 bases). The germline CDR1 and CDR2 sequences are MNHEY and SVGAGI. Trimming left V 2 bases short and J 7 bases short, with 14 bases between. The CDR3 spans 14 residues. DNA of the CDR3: TGTGCCAGCAGTTACGATTTAGGGGGTCTTGAAGCTTTCTTT. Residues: CASSYDLGGLEAFF.

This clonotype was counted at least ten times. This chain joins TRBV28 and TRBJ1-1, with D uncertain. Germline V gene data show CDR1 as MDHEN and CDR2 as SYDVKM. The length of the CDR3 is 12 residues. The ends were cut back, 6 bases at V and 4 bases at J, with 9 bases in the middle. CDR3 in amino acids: CASSRPSTEAFF. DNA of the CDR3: TGTGCCAGCAGCAGGCCTTCCACTGAAGCTTTCTTT.

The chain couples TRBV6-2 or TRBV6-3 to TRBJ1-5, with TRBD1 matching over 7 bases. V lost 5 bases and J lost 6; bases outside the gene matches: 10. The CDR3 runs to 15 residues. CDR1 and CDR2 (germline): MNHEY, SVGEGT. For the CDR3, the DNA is TGTGCCAGCAGTACAGGGGTTCCGTTTGGTCAGCCCCAGCATTTT. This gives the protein CASSTGVPFGQPQHF.

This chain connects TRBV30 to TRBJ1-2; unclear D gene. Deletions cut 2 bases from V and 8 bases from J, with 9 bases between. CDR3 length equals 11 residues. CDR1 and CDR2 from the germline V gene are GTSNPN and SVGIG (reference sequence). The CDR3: CAWSSTRGYTF. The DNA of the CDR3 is TGTGCCTGGAGTTCCACGAGGGGCTACACCTTC.

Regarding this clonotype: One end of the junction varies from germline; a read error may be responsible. Here the CDR3 reads CATSLGGGMVNEQYF. CDR3 DNA sequence: TGTGCCACCAGTCTGGGTGGTGGGATGGTGAACGAGCAGTACTTC. This sequence joins TRBV28 and TRBJ2-7; D is undetermined. This CDR3 is 15 amino acids long. Germline CDR1 is MDHEN and CDR2 is SYDVKM.

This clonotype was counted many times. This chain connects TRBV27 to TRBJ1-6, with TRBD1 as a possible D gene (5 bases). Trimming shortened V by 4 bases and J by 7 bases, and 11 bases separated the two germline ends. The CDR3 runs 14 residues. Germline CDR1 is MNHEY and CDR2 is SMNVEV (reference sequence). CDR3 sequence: CASSSGLENSPLHF. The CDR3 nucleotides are TGTGCCAGCAGTTCGGGACTGGAAAATTCACCCCTCCACTTT.

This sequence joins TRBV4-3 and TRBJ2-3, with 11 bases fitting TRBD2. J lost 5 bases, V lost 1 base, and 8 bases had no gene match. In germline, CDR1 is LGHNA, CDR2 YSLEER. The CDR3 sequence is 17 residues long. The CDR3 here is CASSQVSGGAGGDTQYF. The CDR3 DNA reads TGCGCCAGCAGCCAAGTTAGCGGGGGGGCAGGAGGAGATACGCAGTATTTT.

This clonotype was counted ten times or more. CDR3 sequence: CATGRDRGQNTEAFF. The CDR3 nucleotides read TGTGCCACGGGGAGGGACAGGGGACAGAACACTGAAGCTTTCTTT. The chain employs TRBV2 and TRBJ1-1, with 10 bases fitting TRBD1. Germline CDR1 and CDR2: SNHLY and FYNNEI. The CDR3 has 15 residues. With V trimmed by 10 bases and J by 1 base, 9 bases remained unmatched.

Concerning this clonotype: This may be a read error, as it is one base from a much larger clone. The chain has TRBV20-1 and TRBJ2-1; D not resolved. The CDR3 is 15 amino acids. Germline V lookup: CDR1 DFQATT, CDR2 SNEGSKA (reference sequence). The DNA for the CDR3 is TGCAGTGCCCCTGGTGCGTTGGTGTCCTACAATGAGCAGCTCTTC. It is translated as CSAPGALVSYNEQLF.

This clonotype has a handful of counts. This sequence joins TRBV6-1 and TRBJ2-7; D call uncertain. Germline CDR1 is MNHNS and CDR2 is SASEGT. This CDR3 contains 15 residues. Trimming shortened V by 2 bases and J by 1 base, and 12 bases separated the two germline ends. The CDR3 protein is CASSEFPGSSYEQYF. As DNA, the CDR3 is TGTGCCAGCAGTGAATTTCCAGGTTCATCCTACGAGCAGTACTTC.

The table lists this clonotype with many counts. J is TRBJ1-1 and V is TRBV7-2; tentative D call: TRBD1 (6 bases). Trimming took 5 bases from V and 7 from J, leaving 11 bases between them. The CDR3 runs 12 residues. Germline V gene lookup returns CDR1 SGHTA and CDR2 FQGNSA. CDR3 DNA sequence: TGTGCCAGCAGCAAAGGGACATTTGAAGCTTTCTTT. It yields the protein CASSKGTFEAFF. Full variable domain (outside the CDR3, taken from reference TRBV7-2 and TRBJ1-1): GAGVSQSPSNKVTEKGKDVELRCDPISGHTALYWYRQSLGQGLEFLIYFQGNSAPDKSGLPSDRFSAERTGGSVSTLTIQRTQQEDSAVYLCASSKGTFEAFFGQGTRLTVV.

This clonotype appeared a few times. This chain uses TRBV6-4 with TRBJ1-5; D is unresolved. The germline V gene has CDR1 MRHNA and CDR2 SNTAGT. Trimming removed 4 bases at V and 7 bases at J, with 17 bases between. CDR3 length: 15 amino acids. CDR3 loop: CASSARTQSGQPQHF. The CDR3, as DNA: TGTGCCAGCAGTGCCAGGACTCAGTCGGGGCAGCCCCAGCATTTT.

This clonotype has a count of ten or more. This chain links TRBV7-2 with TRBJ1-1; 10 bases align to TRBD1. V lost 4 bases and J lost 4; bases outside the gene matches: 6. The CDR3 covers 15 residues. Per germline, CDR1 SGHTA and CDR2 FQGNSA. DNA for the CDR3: TGTGCCAGCAGCTCGACAGGGGGCTCGGGCACTGAAGCTTTCTTT. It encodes CASSSTGGSGTEAFF.